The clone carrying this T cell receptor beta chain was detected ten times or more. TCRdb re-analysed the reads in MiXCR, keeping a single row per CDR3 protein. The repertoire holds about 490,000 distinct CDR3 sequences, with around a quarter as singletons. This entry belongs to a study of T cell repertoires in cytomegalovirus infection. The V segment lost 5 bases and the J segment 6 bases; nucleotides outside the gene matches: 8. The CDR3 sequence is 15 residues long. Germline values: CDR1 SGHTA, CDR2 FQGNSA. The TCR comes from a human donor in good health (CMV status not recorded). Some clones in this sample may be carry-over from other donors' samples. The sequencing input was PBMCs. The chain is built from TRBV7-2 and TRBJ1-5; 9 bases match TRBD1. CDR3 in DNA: TGTGCCAGCAGCCTAAGGACAGGGGTGGGTCAGCCCCAGCATTTT. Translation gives CASSLRTGVGQPQHF.